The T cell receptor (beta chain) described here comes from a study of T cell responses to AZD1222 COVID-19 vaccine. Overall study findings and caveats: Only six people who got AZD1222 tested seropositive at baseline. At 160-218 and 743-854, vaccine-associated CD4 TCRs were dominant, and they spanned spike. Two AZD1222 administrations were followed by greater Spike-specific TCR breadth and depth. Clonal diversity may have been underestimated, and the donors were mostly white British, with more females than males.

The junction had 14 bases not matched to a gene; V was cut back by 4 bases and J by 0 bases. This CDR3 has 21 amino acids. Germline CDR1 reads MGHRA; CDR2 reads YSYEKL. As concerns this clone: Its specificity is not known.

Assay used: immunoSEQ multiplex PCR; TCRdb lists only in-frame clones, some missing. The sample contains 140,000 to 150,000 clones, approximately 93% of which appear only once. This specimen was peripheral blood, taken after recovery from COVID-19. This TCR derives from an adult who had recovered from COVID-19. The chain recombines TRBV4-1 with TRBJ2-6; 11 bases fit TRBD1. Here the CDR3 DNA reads TGCGCCAGCAGCCTATTCCCGGGACAGGGGGTTCTGAGCTCTGGGGCCAACGTCCTGACTTTC. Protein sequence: CASSLFPGQGVLSSGANVLTF.